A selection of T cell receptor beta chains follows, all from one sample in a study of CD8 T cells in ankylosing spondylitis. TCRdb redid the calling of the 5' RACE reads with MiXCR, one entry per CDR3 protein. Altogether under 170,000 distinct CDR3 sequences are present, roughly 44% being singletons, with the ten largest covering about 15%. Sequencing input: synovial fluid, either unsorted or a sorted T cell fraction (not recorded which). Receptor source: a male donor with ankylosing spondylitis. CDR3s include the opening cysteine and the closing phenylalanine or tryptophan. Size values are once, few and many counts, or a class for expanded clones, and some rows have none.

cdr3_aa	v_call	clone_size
CSVEAGEAEAFF	TRBV29-1	.
CASSYTQAGTGSSGNQPQHF	TRBV6-2/TRBV6-3	.
CASSLIYGGGTDTQYF	TRBV5-1	.
CASSHGPGQSLAGGSYEQYF	TRBV11-1	.
CASSRGPLFTEAFF	TRBV4-1	few
CAWSVQPRRRLYGYTF	TRBV30	.
CASSFGGGGRHEQFF	TRBV5-1	.
CASSPGQGNYNSPLHF	TRBV5-1	many
CAWVPTGETFKGWDWGTEAFF	TRBV30	.
CSVPETSDRNYGYTF	TRBV29-1	many
CASSARTANKYDYNEQFF	TRBV13	.
CSASDRWASGQRKQYF	TRBV20-1	.
CASSLDGSGRSYNEQFF	TRBV11-2	few
CASSQPWGTSGELYEQYF	TRBV3-1	.
CASSLWGYKNIQYF	TRBV12-3/TRBV12-4	many
CASSLGPRDVYGYTF	TRBV27	.
CASSPLGRVEQYF	TRBV5-8	.
CASSQEGGQDSYEQYF	TRBV4-1	.
CASSLLWTRETGANVLTF	TRBV28	few
CSVAGGRPNEQFF	TRBV29-1	many
CASSQVLRGRESTSGSYEQYF	TRBV4-1	.
CASSLTSGYNTGELFF	TRBV12-3/TRBV12-4	.
CASSHWTGLYNEQFF	TRBV4-1	few
CASSVTGDNSPLHF	TRBV2	.
CASSLVAGFNEQYF	TRBV3-1	.
CASSSSGDGANVLTF	TRBV6-2/TRBV6-3	.
CASSVVGRVGDTQYF	TRBV9	.
CSVLTTYTGELFF	TRBV20-1	.
CASSPLAGVYGELFF	TRBV4-3	once
CASSPRGGETQYF	TRBV5-1	.
CSANPAGFGTYNSPLHF	TRBV20-1	.
CASSPTSGGNTQYF	TRBV7-8	.
CASSTRRRGWPQHF	TRBV5-1	.
CSAKGQAFSYEQYF	TRBV20-1	.
CASSGRLETGELFF	TRBV6-2/TRBV6-3	.
CASSPQIGGLESPLHF	TRBV18	.
CATATSLLLGMTGNQPQHF	TRBV24-1	many
CASSLLQPGRTNEQYF	TRBV28	.
CASSQGTAGEQYF	TRBV4-2	few
CSARGETSYNSPLHF	TRBV20-1	.
CSVAGQPSFEAFF	TRBV29-1	few
CASSEGQATNEKLFF	TRBV6-1	few
CASSAGASTEAFF	TRBV12-3/TRBV12-4	medium-sized
CASNGGLAGGPVYEQYF	TRBV2	.
CSVDGAPNTGELFF	TRBV29-1	.